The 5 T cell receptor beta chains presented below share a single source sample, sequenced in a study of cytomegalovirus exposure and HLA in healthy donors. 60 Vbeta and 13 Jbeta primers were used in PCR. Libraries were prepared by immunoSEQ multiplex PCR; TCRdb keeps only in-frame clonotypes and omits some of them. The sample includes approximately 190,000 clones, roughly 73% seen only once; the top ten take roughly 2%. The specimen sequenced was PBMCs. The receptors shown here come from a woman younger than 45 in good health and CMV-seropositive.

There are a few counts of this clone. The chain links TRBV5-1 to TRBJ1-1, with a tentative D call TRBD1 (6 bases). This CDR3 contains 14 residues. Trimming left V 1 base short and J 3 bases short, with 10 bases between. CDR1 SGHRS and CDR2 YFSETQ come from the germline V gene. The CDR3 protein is CASSLTGLDTEAFF. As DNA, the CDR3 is TGCGCCAGCAGCTTGACAGGGTTGGACACTGAAGCTTTCTTT.

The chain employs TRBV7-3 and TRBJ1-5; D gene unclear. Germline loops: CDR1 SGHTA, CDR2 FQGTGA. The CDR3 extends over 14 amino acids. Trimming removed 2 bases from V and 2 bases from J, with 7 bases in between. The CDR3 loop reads CASSLGGGNQPQHF. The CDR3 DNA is TGTGCCAGCAGCTTAGGCGGGGGCAATCAGCCCCAGCATTTT.

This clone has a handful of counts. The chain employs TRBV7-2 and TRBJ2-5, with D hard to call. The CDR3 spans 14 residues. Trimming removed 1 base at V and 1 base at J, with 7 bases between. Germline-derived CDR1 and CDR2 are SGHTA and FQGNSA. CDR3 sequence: CASSLGRSQETQYF. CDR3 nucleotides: TGTGCCAGCAGCTTAGGCCGGAGCCAAGAGACCCAGTACTTC.

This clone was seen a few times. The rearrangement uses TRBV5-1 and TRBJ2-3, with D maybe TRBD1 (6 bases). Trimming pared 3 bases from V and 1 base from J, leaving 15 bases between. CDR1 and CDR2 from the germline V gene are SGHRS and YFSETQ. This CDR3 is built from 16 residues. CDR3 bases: TGCGCCAGCAGCTCCTCCGGGACACCGGGCACAGATACGCAGTATTTT. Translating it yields CASSSSGTPGTDTQYF.

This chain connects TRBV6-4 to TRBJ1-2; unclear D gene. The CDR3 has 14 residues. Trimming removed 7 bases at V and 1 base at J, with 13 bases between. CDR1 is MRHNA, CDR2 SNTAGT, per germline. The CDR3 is CASMARRGNYGYTF. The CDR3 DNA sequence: TGTGCCAGCATGGCGAGAAGAGGTAACTATGGCTACACCTTC.